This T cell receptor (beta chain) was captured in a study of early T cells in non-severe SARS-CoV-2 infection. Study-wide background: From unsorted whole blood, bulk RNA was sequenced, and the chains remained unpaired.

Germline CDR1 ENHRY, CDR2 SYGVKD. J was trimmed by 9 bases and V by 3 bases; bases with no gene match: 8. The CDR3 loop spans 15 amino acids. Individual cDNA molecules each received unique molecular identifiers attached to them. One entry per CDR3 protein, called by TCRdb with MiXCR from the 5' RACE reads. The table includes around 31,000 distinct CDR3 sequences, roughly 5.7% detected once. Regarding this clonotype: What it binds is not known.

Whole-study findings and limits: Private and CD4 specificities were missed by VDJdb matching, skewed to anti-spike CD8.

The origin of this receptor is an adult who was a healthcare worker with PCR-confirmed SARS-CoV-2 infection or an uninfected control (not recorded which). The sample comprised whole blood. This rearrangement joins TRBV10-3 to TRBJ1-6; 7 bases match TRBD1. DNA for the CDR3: TGTGCCATCAGTGATAAGGACAGGCCCCGTTCACCCCTCCACTTT. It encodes CAISDKDRPRSPLHF.